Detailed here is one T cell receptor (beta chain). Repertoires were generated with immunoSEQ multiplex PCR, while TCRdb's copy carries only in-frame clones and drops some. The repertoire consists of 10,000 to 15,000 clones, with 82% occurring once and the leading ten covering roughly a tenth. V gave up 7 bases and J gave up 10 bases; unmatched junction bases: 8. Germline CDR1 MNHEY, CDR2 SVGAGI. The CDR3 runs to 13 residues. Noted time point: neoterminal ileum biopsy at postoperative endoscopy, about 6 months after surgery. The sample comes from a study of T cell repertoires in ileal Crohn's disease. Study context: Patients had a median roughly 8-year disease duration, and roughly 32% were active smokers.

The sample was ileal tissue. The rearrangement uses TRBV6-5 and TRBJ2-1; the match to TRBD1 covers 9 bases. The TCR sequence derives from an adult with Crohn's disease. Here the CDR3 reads CASMGQGVREQFF. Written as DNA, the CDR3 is TGTGCCAGCATGGGACAGGGAGTGAGGGAGCAGTTCTTC.